Listed here are 14 T cell receptor beta chains from one sample, sequenced in a study of T cells expressing NK-cell markers (TCRdb year 2020). The library was obtained by 5' RACE. Sequenced on an Illumina HiSeq 2000. After TCRdb reprocessed the reads, each CDR3 protein sequence was kept as one row, without DNA. The table for this sample records 200,000 to 300,000 distinct CDR3 sequences. The ten largest clonotypes hold more than 3.5% of the sample. Sequenced: blood T cells: a sorted CD56 or NKG2C T cell subset, CD4+ or CD8+ T cells, or bulk PBMC T cells (not recorded which). The receptors originated from a woman aged 18-70 years in good health.

The chain has TRBV6-2 or TRBV6-3 and TRBJ1-1; the D call of TRBD1 rests on TCRdb alone, since no DNA is present to check it. The CDR3 contains 14 residues. Per the germline V gene, CDR1 is MNHEY and CDR2 is SVGEGT. Here the CDR3 reads CASSYFTEGTEAFF.

This rearrangement joins TRBV20-1 to TRBJ1-3; TCRdb's assignment of TRBD1 cannot be checked, as there is no DNA. CDR1 is DFQATT and CDR2 is SNEGSKA in the germline V gene (reference sequence). The CDR3 loop spans 15 amino acids. CDR3 region: CSAGSLGGYGNTIYF.

The V and J genes are TRBV20-1 and TRBJ2-1; TCRdb designates TRBD2, a call that cannot be tested without DNA. The germline V gene has CDR1 DFQATT and CDR2 SNEGSKA (reference sequence). CDR3 size: 16 residues. CDR3 sequence: CSASWLRASSYNEQFF.

The chain links TRBV28 to TRBJ2-5; TCRdb returns TRBD1, unconfirmable since there is no DNA. This CDR3 spans 13 amino acids. Germline CDR1 is MDHEN and CDR2 is SYDVKM. The CDR3 spells CASTGSPQETQYF. Supplemented by reference TRBV28 and TRBJ2-5, the full variable domain reads DVKVTQSSRYLVKRTGEKVFLECVQDMDHENMFWYRQDPGLGLRLIYFSYDVKMKEKGDIPEGYSVSREKKERFSLILESASTNQTSMYLCASTGSPQETQYFGPGTRLLVL.

The chain recombines TRBV6-5 with TRBJ2-7. The CDR3 covers 13 residues. In germline, CDR1 is MNHEY, CDR2 SVGAGI. CDR3 loop: CASSYSASHEQYF.

The chain is built from TRBV20-1 and TRBJ2-3; the D call of TRBD1 rests on TCRdb alone, since no DNA is present to check it. The CDR3 is 16 amino acids. Per germline, CDR1 DFQATT and CDR2 SNEGSKA (reference sequence). CDR3 loop: CSARDVYRGNTDTQYF.

The J gene is TRBJ2-3, the V gene TRBV2; TCRdb's D call, TRBD1, is unchecked because there is no DNA. The CDR3 is 14 residues long. CDR1 is SNHLY, CDR2 FYNNEI, per germline. The CDR3 protein is CANRRDRVTDTQYF.

This chain uses TRBV12-3 or TRBV12-4 with TRBJ2-3. This CDR3 region has 11 residues. CDR3 amino acids: CASSLLYTQYF.

This chain links TRBV5-1 with TRBJ2-1. Germline V gene sequence: CDR1 SGHRS, CDR2 YFSETQ. This CDR3 spans 14 amino acids. This CDR3 reads CASSLVVTDNEQFF.

This rearrangement joins TRBV5-1 to TRBJ1-2; checking the TCRdb D call of TRBD1 is not possible without DNA. The V gene's germline CDR1 is SGHRS and CDR2 YFSETQ. The CDR3 extends over 14 amino acids. CDR3 residues: CASSLATEPYGYTF.

J is TRBJ2-3 and V is TRBV20-1. The CDR3 totals 15 residues. Germline lookup yields CDR1 DFQATT and CDR2 SNEGSKA (reference sequence). CDR3 protein: CSARDWGSSSDTQYF.

This sequence joins TRBV7-3 and TRBJ2-1. CDR3 length equals 16 residues. Germline CDR1 and CDR2: SGHTA and FQGTGA. CDR3 amino acids: CASSTQTGSSYNEQFF.

The chain has TRBV9 and TRBJ1-1; TCRdb lists TRBD1, though no DNA is available to test this call. There are 15 residues in the CDR3. The germline CDR1 and CDR2 sequences are SGDLS and YYNGEE. CDR3 in amino acids: CASSPDVWGATEAFF.

The chain employs TRBV12-3 or TRBV12-4 and TRBJ2-1; checking the TCRdb D call of TRBD2 is not possible without DNA. CDR3 length equals 14 residues. CDR3 residues: CASSHGLAFTEQFF.